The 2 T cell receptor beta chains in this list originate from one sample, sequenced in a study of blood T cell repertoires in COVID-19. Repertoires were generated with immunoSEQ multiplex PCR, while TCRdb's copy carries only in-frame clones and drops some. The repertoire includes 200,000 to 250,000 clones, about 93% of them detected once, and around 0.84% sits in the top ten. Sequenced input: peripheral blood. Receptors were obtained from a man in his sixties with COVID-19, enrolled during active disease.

Here the CDR3 reads CASSEVPGPEQYF. The DNA for the CDR3 is TGTGCCAGCAGTGAAGTGCCGGGTCCCGAGCAGTACTTC. This chain joins TRBV6-1 and TRBJ2-7; no reliable D call. Germline values: CDR1 MNHNS, CDR2 SASEGT. The V gene lost 1 base and the J gene lost 6 bases, with 10 bases spanning the gap. The CDR3 loop spans 13 amino acids.

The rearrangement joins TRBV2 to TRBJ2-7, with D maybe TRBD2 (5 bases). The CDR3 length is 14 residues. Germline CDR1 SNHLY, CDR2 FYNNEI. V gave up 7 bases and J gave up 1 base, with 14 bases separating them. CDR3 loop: CASMRASYSYEQYF. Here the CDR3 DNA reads TGTGCCAGCATGAGGGCCTCTTATTCCTACGAGCAGTACTTC.